This T cell receptor beta chain was documented in a study of cytotoxic CD8 clonotypes in ibrutinib-treated CLL. Using immunoSEQ multiplex PCR, the repertoire was profiled, and TCRdb retains in-frame clones only, with some absent. The table includes approximately 70,000 clones, about 84% detected once. Sequenced material: PBMCs, taken at disease progression, from a patient treated with ibrutinib. The TCR originated in a human donor with chronic lymphocytic leukemia.

The CDR3 is CASRLTADTGELFF. The DNA of the CDR3 is TGTGCCAGCAGGTTAACGGCAGACACCGGGGAGCTGTTTTTT. This chain links TRBV7-6 with TRBJ2-2; unclear D gene. The V and J ends lost 6 bases and 3 bases respectively, with 11 bases between them. CDR3 length: 14 residues. Germline-derived CDR1 and CDR2 are SGHVS and FNYEAQ.